This T cell receptor beta chain emerged from a study of neurological immune-mediated disorders. The unsorted libraries originated from 2 million PBMCs that had been stored at -80 C. The CDR3 runs to 16 residues. Germline CDR1 and CDR2: SGHAT and FQNNGV. The V gene end was trimmed by 5 bases and the J gene end by 5 bases; junction bases not matched to a gene: 9. The table lists this clonotype with many counts. TCRdb analysed the 5' RACE reads with MiXCR anew, one entry per CDR3 protein. Altogether 35,000 or so distinct CDR3 sequences are present, less than 15% being singletons, with the ten largest covering 20% to 30%.

The sample comprised PBMCs. The V call is TRBV11-2, the J call TRBJ2-3, with 11 nucleotides matching TRBD2. The receptor comes from a woman aged 50 to 60 with HTLV-1-associated myelopathy (HAM/TSP). The CDR3 sequence is CASSPLAGGPRDTQYF. CDR3 DNA: TGTGCCAGCAGCCCCTTAGCGGGGGGGCCCCGAGATACGCAGTATTTT.